One and the same sample provided the 7 T cell receptor beta chains below, sequenced in a study of shared clonotypes between healthy human individuals. Produced via immunoSEQ multiplex PCR; TCRdb's table is partial and in-frame only. The sample holds approximately 1,000,000 clones, 75% to 85% seen once. The source material was memory CD4+ T cells from PBMCs. Described subset: CD45RA-negative fraction. These receptors all come from a young man in good health. Some clones in this sample may be carry-over from other donors' samples.

CDR3 residues: CASVRRAGVGETQYF. As DNA, the CDR3 is TGTGCCAGCGTGCGGAGAGCGGGAGTGGGGGAGACCCAGTACTTC. The chain recombines TRBV19 with TRBJ2-5; 8 bases line up with TRBD2. The germline CDR1 and CDR2 sequences are LNHDA and SQIVND (reference sequence). The V gene end was trimmed by 9 bases and the J gene end by 5 bases; junction bases not matched to a gene: 14. The CDR3 totals 15 residues.

The chain uses TRBV10-3 and TRBJ2-7, with 13 bases fitting TRBD2. CDR3 length: 17 residues. The junction had 11 bases not matched to a gene; V was cut back by 4 bases and J by 5 bases. Per the germline V gene, CDR1 is ENHRY and CDR2 is SYGVKD. CDR3 protein: CAISAREGTSGKDEQYF. CDR3 coding DNA: TGTGCCATCAGTGCGCGGGAGGGGACTAGCGGGAAAGACGAGCAGTACTTC.

CDR3 amino acids: CAWSALKTSSSRVTQYF. CDR3 bases: TGTGCCTGGAGTGCCTTAAAGACTAGCTCCAGTAGAGTGACCCAGTACTTC. The V and J genes are TRBV30 and TRBJ2-5, with 7 positions matching TRBD2. The CDR3 consists of 17 residues. CDR1 is GTSNPN, CDR2 SVGIG, per germline (reference sequence). The V segment lost 1 base and the J segment 7 bases; nucleotides outside the gene matches: 18.

This clone was detected only a few times. The chain is built from TRBV27 and TRBJ1-2, with a weak D call TRBD1 (5 bases). The germline V gene encodes CDR1 MNHEY and CDR2 SMNVEV (reference sequence). The V end was cut by 0 bases, the J end by 2 bases, with 16 bases between. The CDR3 consists of 17 residues. The CDR3 loop is CASSLSGLGRGNYGYTF. The DNA for the CDR3 is TGTGCCAGCAGTTTATCAGGCTTGGGACGGGGGAACTATGGCTACACCTTC.

This chain uses TRBV5-1 with TRBJ2-1, with D possibly matching TRBD2 (6 bases). V was clipped by 4 bases and J by 10 bases, with 18 bases between them. The CDR3 consists of 14 residues. Germline V CDR1 and CDR2: SGHRS, YFSETQ. The CDR3 DNA reads as TGCGCCAGCAGCCCACTCCGGGACTCTCAAGAGCAGTTCTTC. This translates into CASSPLRDSQEQFF. The entire variable domain, with the rest obtained from reference TRBV5-1 and TRBJ2-1, is as follows: KAGVTQTPRYLIKTRGQQVTLSCSPISGHRSVSWYQQTPGQGLQFLFEYFSETQRNKGNFPGRFSGRQFSNSRSEMNVSTLELGDSALYLCASSPLRDSQEQFFGPGTRLTVL.

The chain joins TRBV7-2 to TRBJ2-1, with 11 bases matching TRBD2. The CDR3 covers 16 residues. CDR1 SGHTA and CDR2 FQGNSA come from the germline V gene. V was pared by 4 bases and J by 4 bases, with 6 bases of the junction left unmatched. The CDR3 DNA follows: TGTGCCAGCAGCTCCTCGGGACTAGCGGAGTACAATGAGCAGTTCTTC. It is translated as CASSSSGLAEYNEQFF.

V usage is TRBV5-1 and J usage is TRBJ1-1; no definite D call. Looked up from germline, CDR1 is SGHRS and CDR2 is YFSETQ. The CDR3 is made up of 15 amino acids. The V gene lost 0 bases and the J gene lost 0 bases, with 9 bases spanning the gap. CDR3 residues: CASSLEGIVNTEAFF. DNA for the CDR3: TGCGCCAGCAGCTTGGAAGGAATAGTGAACACTGAAGCTTTCTTT.